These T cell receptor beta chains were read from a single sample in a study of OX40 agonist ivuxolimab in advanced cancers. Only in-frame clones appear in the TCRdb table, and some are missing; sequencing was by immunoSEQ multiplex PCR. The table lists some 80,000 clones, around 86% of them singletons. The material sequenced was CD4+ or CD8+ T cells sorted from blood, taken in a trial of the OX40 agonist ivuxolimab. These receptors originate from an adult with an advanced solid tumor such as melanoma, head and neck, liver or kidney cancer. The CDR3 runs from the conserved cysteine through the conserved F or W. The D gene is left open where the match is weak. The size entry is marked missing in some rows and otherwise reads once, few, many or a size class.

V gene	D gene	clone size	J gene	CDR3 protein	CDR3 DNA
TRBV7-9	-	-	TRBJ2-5	CASSPKETQYF	TGTGCCAGCAGCCCGAAAGAGACCCAGTACTTC
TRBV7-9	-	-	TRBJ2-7	CASSPLGEQYF	TGTGCCAGCAGCCCCCTTGGGGAGCAGTACTTC
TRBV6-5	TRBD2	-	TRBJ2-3	CASSYSRTSGRDTQYF	TGTGCCAGCAGTTACTCGAGGACTAGCGGGCGGGATACGCAGTATTTT
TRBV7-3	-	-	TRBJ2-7	CASSLSPGALYEQYF	TGTGCCAGCAGCTTATCCCCGGGGGCCCTTTACGAGCAGTACTTC
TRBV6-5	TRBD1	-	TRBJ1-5	CASSPGQGTAQHF	TGTGCCAGCAGCCCCGGACAGGGGACGGCCCAGCATTTT
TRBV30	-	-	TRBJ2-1	CAWSVVDEQFF	TGTGCCTGGAGTGTAGTAGATGAGCAGTTCTTC
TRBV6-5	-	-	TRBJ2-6	CASSYLDSSGANVLTF	TGTGCCAGCAGTTACTTAGACAGCTCTGGGGCCAACGTCCTGACTTTC
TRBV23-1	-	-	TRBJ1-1	CASGGGTEAFF	TGCGCCAGTGGAGGGGGCACTGAAGCTTTCTTT
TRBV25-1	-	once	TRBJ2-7	CASSFQGGSYEQYF	TGTGCCAGCAGTTTTCAGGGGGGCTCCTACGAGCAGTACTTC
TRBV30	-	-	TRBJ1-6	CAWSVGGGRNSPLHF	TGTGCCTGGAGTGTCGGGGGCGGCCGTAATTCACCCCTCCACTTT
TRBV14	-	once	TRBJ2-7	CASSQDEGFYEQYF	TGTGCCAGCAGCCAAGATGAGGGCTTCTACGAGCAGTACTTC
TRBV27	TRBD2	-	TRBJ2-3	CASSPLTSADTQYF	TGTGCCAGCAGTCCCCTGACTAGCGCAGATACGCAGTATTTT
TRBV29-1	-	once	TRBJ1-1	CSARSTETEAFF	TGCAGCGCCCGTTCCACCGAGACTGAAGCTTTCTTT
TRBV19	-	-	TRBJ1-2	CASSLKSDTYGYTF	TGTGCCAGTAGCTTAAAAAGCGACACCTATGGCTACACCTTC
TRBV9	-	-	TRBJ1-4	CASSAPGVSREKLFF	TGTGCCAGCAGCGCCCCAGGGGTCAGTCGGGAAAAACTGTTTTTT
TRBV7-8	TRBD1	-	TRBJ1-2	CASSLGWDRGNDGYTF	TGTGCCAGCAGCTTGGGATGGGACAGGGGGAATGATGGCTACACCTTC
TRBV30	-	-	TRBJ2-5	CAWSVDYQETQYF	TGTGCCTGGAGTGTAGACTATCAAGAGACCCAGTACTTC
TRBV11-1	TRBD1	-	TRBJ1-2	CASSSWSPGQSLGDGYTF	TGTGCCAGCAGCTCATGGTCCCCGGGACAGTCGCTAGGGGATGGCTACACCTTC
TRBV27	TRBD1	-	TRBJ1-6	CASGRDRDNSPLHF	TGTGCCAGCGGCCGGGACAGGGATAATTCACCCCTCCACTTT